The 17 T cell receptor beta chains reported below all come from one sample, sequenced in a study of T-cell reconstitution after alpha-beta-depleted transplantation in children. During its preparation, the TCRbeta library received unique molecular identifiers. MiXCR was run by TCRdb on the PCR reads, yielding one entry per CDR3 protein. The sample gives some 400,000 distinct CDR3 sequences, roughly 22% of which show up once; around 4% is in the top ten. This specimen was PBMCs from the stem cell graft donor, taken from the stem cell graft. These receptors were collected from a human donor who donated a stem cell graft to a child with acute myeloid leukemia.

This clonotype was detected only a few times. The chain is built from TRBV20-1 and TRBJ2-3; no firm D call. The CDR3 extends over 13 amino acids. Germline-derived CDR1 and CDR2 are DFQATT and SNEGSKA (reference sequence). V lost 5 bases to trimming and J lost 3 bases, with 12 bases between them. In DNA form, the CDR3 reads TGCAGTGCTTGGGGTCCCAGGACAGATACGCAGTATTTT. Its protein product is CSAWGPRTDTQYF.

This chain connects TRBV20-1 to TRBJ2-3, with D perhaps matching TRBD2 (5 bases). The CDR3 has 15 residues. V dropped 5 bases and J dropped 0 bases, with 15 bases sitting between them. Germline V gene data show CDR1 as DFQATT and CDR2 as SNEGSKA (reference sequence). The CDR3 is CSAEDYTRSTDTQYF. The CDR3 bases are TGCAGTGCTGAAGACTATACCAGGAGCACAGATACGCAGTATTTT.

The sample holds one count of this clonotype. The chain recombines TRBV7-8 with TRBJ2-7; D call uncertain. The length of the CDR3 is 13 residues. CDR1 SGHVS and CDR2 FQNEAQ come from the germline V gene. The V end was cut by 5 bases, the J end by 5 bases, with 13 bases between. CDR3 region: CASSPGPGNEQYF. Here the CDR3 DNA reads TGTGCCAGCAGCCCCGGGCCTGGAAACGAGCAGTACTTC.

This clonotype showed up many times. The V gene is TRBV9, the J gene TRBJ2-3; a weak D match, TRBD2 (6 bases). This CDR3 is 17 amino acids long. CDR1 is SGDLS and CDR2 is YYNGEE in the germline V gene. Trimming cost V 1 base and J 0 bases, with 15 bases left between them. CDR3 protein: CASSVRGSGDSTDTQYF. The DNA for the CDR3 is TGTGCCAGCAGCGTACGGGGTAGCGGTGATAGCACAGATACGCAGTATTTT.

This clonotype was recorded many times. The rearrangement links TRBV6-5 to TRBJ2-7, with D perhaps TRBD1 (5 bases). The length of the CDR3 is 14 residues. Trimming shortened V by 1 base and J by 2 bases, and 9 bases separated the two germline ends. Germline lookup yields CDR1 MNHEY and CDR2 SVGAGI. The CDR3 coding sequence is TGTGCCAGCAGTTACTTGCAGGGAACCTACGAGCAGTACTTC. This sequence encodes CASSYLQGTYEQYF.

The sample holds a few counts of this clonotype. The J gene is TRBJ1-5, the V gene TRBV28; D call uncertain. This CDR3 has 13 amino acids. CDR1 is MDHEN and CDR2 is SYDVKM in the germline V gene. With 5 bases removed from V and 7 bases from J, the gap between germline ends came to 12 bases. CDR3 DNA sequence: TGTGCCAGCAGTCACCCTATAGAACAGCCCCAGCATTTT. This gives the protein CASSHPIEQPQHF.

This chain uses TRBV20-1 with TRBJ2-3, with 8 bases matching TRBD2. Germline-derived CDR1 and CDR2 are DFQATT and SNEGSKA (reference sequence). CDR3 length: 14 amino acids. J was trimmed by 0 bases and V by 6 bases; bases with no gene match: 5. The CDR3 nucleotides read TGCAGTGCCGGGGGGGGGACTAGCACAGATACGCAGTATTTT. Amino acid sequence: CSAGGGTSTDTQYF.

This rearrangement joins TRBV25-1 to TRBJ1-1, with a weak D call TRBD1 (6 bases). The germline V and J ends were trimmed by 2 bases and 0 bases, with 16 bases remaining between them. Germline V gene data show CDR1 as MGHDK and CDR2 as SYGVNS. The CDR3 consists of 17 residues. This chain's CDR3 is CASSEPGGARMNTEAFF. CDR3 coding DNA: TGTGCCAGCAGTGAACCTGGGGGGGCGCGGATGAACACTGAAGCTTTCTTT.

This sequence joins TRBV11-2 and TRBJ1-2; possible D gene TRBD1, 5 bases. Germline V gives CDR1 SGHAT, CDR2 FQNNGV. The CDR3 has 14 amino acids. Trimming removed 1 base at V and 7 bases at J, with 13 bases between. CDR3 sequence: CASSLVGGAGGYTF. The DNA for the CDR3 is TGTGCCAGCAGCTTAGTCGGCGGGGCCGGTGGCTACACCTTC.

This clonotype has a handful of counts. V and J are TRBV28 and TRBJ2-7; 10 bases map to TRBD2. Germline CDR1 and CDR2: MDHEN and SYDVKM. The CDR3 is 15 residues long. The V gene end was trimmed by 5 bases and the J gene end by 1 base; junction bases not matched to a gene: 5. CDR3 DNA sequence: TGTGCCAGCAGTCCTCATAGCGGGAGGTCCTACGAGCAGTACTTC. Its protein product is CASSPHSGRSYEQYF.

This clonotype was seen at least ten times. CDR3 nucleotide sequence: TGTGCCAGCAGTTTAGGGACTATCACAGATACGCAGTATTTT. Translation gives CASSLGTITDTQYF. The chain employs TRBV28 and TRBJ2-3, with 7 nucleotides matching TRBD2. The CDR3 length is 14 residues. Germline lookup yields CDR1 MDHEN and CDR2 SYDVKM. The V segment lost 2 bases and the J segment 2 bases; nucleotides outside the gene matches: 1.

This clonotype was found a few times. This chain connects TRBV3-1 to TRBJ1-5; the D gene is possibly TRBD1 (5 bases). Looked up from germline, CDR1 is LGHDT and CDR2 is YNNKEL (reference sequence). The CDR3 is made up of 16 amino acids. Trimming left V 0 bases short and J 2 bases short, with 11 bases between. The CDR3 bases are TGTGCCAGCAGCCAAGATTCGGGGACTGGCAATCAGCCCCAGCATTTT. Its protein product is CASSQDSGTGNQPQHF.

The rearrangement uses TRBV29-1 and TRBJ2-5, with 8 bases that match TRBD1. V lost 5 bases and J lost 2; bases outside the gene matches: 4. There are 13 residues in the CDR3. Germline V gene sequence: CDR1 SQVTM, CDR2 ANQGSEA. The CDR3 DNA is TGCAGCGTTCACGGACAGGGACAAGAGACCCAGTACTTC. Protein sequence: CSVHGQGQETQYF.

The chain links TRBV28 to TRBJ2-5, with TRBD2 matching 10 bases. After removal of 4 bases from V and 5 bases from J, the junction contained 13 bases not matched to a gene. The CDR3 covers 17 residues. The germline gives CDR1 MDHEN, CDR2 SYDVKM. CDR3 in DNA: TGTGCCAGCAGTTGGGCCGGACTAGCGGAGATTGGGGAGACCCAGTACTTC. Amino acids: CASSWAGLAEIGETQYF.

The J gene is TRBJ2-5, the V gene TRBV9, with a weak D call TRBD2 (5 bases). Germline V gives CDR1 SGDLS, CDR2 YYNGEE. Trimming left V 3 bases short and J 5 bases short, with 17 bases between. CDR3 length: 15 amino acids. This CDR3 reads CASSGEHRRGETQYF. CDR3 nucleotides: TGTGCCAGCAGCGGAGAACACCGGAGAGGGGAGACCCAGTACTTC.

This clonotype was observed a handful of times. J is TRBJ2-7 and V is TRBV28, with D hard to call. V gave up 4 bases and J gave up 3 bases, with 19 bases separating them. Germline values: CDR1 MDHEN, CDR2 SYDVKM. The CDR3 covers 16 residues. The CDR3 sequence: CASSSHRASRLYEQYF. CDR3 coding DNA: TGTGCCAGCAGTTCCCACCGGGCTTCTCGACTCTACGAGCAGTACTTC.

This clonotype was seen a handful of times. This chain joins TRBV12-3 or TRBV12-4 and TRBJ1-1; D is possibly TRBD1 (5 bases). V dropped 6 bases and J dropped 7 bases, with 15 bases sitting between them. This CDR3 spans 13 amino acids. CDR3 loop: CASSSRVSNEAFF. The CDR3 nucleotides are TGTGCCAGCAGCAGCAGGGTTTCCAATGAAGCTTTCTTT.